The rows below give T cell receptor beta chains drawn from one sample of a study of CD8 T cells in ankylosing spondylitis. MiXCR was run by TCRdb on the 5' RACE reads, yielding one entry per CDR3 protein. Among fewer than 200,000 distinct CDR3 sequences listed, approximately 18% were seen once. Input material: blood, either unsorted or a sorted T cell fraction (not recorded which). These receptors were obtained from a male donor aged 10 to 35 with ankylosing spondylitis or in good health (not recorded which). CDR3s include the opening cysteine and the closing phenylalanine or tryptophan. D genes are given only for firm matches. Size is omitted from some rows. Given values are once, few, many or a class for expanded clones.

>TRBJ2-5|few|TRBD2|TRBV6-5
CASSYSGGGGPFETQYF
TGTGCCAGCAGTTACTCCGGTGGGGGAGGGCCGTTCGAGACCCAGTACTTC
>TRBJ2-2|many|-|TRBV9
CASSVGRRRTPNTGELFF
TGTGCCAGCAGCGTAGGTAGGAGGCGCACCCCGAACACCGGGGAGCTGTTTTTT
>TRBJ2-2|many|-|TRBV11-2
CASSMIRGNTGELFF
TGTGCCAGCAGCATGATCCGGGGTAATACCGGGGAGCTGTTTTTT
>TRBJ2-2|-|TRBD1|TRBV20-1
CSARGQGGNLGDLFF
TGCAGTGCTAGAGGACAGGGGGGGAATTTGGGGGACCTGTTTTTT
>TRBJ2-3|-|TRBD2|TRBV6-5
CASSSSGRGGDTQYF
TGTGCCAGCAGTTCTAGCGGGAGGGGAGGAGATACGCAGTATTTT
>TRBJ2-1|many|-|TRBV20-1
CSARGTNKLGYNEQFF
TGCAGTGCTAGAGGGACCAATAAGTTGGGGTACAATGAGCAGTTCTTC
>TRBJ2-7|many|-|TRBV7-2
CASSLVARDPAYEQYF
TGTGCCAGCAGCTTAGTTGCCCGGGACCCGGCCTACGAGCAGTACTTC
>TRBJ2-1|few|TRBD2|TRBV27
CAAGDYNNEQFF
TGTGCCGCTGGGGACTACAACAATGAGCAGTTCTTC
>TRBJ1-4|many|-|TRBV7-9
CAGGGSVGEKLFF
TGTGCGGGAGGGGGAAGTGTCGGTGAAAAACTGTTTTTT
>TRBJ1-5|many|TRBD1|TRBV20-1
CSAFGQGDQPQHF
TGCAGTGCTTTCGGACAGGGTGATCAGCCCCAGCATTTT
>TRBJ2-7|many|-|TRBV7-2
CASSLGGTVTYEQYF
TGTGCCAGCAGCTTAGGGGGGACGGTTACCTACGAGCAGTACTTC
>TRBJ2-7|many|TRBD1|TRBV6-5
CASSYAGTGVYEQYF
TGTGCCAGCAGTTACGCCGGGACAGGGGTCTACGAGCAGTACTTC
>TRBJ2-1|-|TRBD2|TRBV4-2
CASSPALADSYNEQFF
TGTGCCAGCAGCCCAGCCCTAGCGGACTCCTACAATGAGCAGTTCTTC
>TRBJ2-3|many|-|TRBV29-1
CSARGDRSDTQYF
TGCAGCGCCCGCGGAGACAGGTCAGATACGCAGTATTTT
>TRBJ1-4|many|TRBD1|TRBV12-3/TRBV12-4
CASSLMGTGNEKLFF
TGTGCCAGCAGTTTGATGGGGACAGGGAATGAAAAACTGTTTTTT
>TRBJ1-5|many|TRBD1|TRBV7-8
CASSLGDREGRGNQPQHF
TGTGCCAGCAGCTTAGGAGACAGGGAAGGTAGGGGCAATCAGCCCCAGCATTTT
>TRBJ2-5|few|-|TRBV20-1
CSARDGRTMNQETQYF
TGCAGTGCTAGAGATGGGCGGACGATGAACCAAGAGACCCAGTACTTC
>TRBJ2-3|many|-|TRBV10-3
CAIRTSTDTQYF
TGTGCCATCAGGACTTCTACAGATACGCAGTATTTT
>TRBJ2-3|many|-|TRBV7-8
CASSLAGLAPDTQYF
TGTGCCAGCAGCTTAGCGGGGCTAGCCCCAGATACGCAGTATTTT
>TRBJ1-5|many|TRBD1|TRBV19
CASSPQGQPQHF
TGTGCCAGTAGTCCACAGGGGCAGCCCCAGCATTTT
>TRBJ2-3|-|TRBD2|TRBV5-1
CASGGLAGDTQYF
TGCGCCAGCGGGGGACTAGCGGGGGATACGCAGTATTTT
>TRBJ2-1|few|TRBD2|TRBV7-2
CASSLQAGASYNEQFF
TGTGCCAGCAGCTTACAGGCGGGAGCCTCCTACAATGAGCAGTTCTTC
>TRBJ2-3|many|-|TRBV7-8
CASSHQGRANFQTDTQYF
TGTGCCAGCAGCCATCAGGGGAGGGCGAATTTTCAGACAGATACGCAGTATTTT
>TRBJ2-7|many|-|TRBV20-1
CSARWGEVPYEQYF
TGCAGTGCTAGGTGGGGGGAAGTCCCCTACGAGCAGTACTTC
>TRBJ1-2|many|TRBD1|TRBV14
CASSRDRVYGYTF
TGTGCCAGCAGCCGGGACAGGGTGTATGGCTACACCTTC
>TRBJ1-6|-|-|TRBV4-1
CASSQGPQEINSPLHF
TGCGCCAGCAGCCAAGGCCCACAAGAGATTAATTCACCCCTCCACTTT
>TRBJ1-5|many|-|TRBV6-6
CASSPLLNQPQHF
TGTGCCAGCAGCCCTCTCCTCAATCAGCCCCAGCATTTT
>TRBJ2-1|many|-|TRBV5-1
CASSGDSSSYNEQFF
TGCGCCAGCAGCGGGGACTCTAGCTCCTACAATGAGCAGTTCTTC
>TRBJ1-1|many|-|TRBV3-1
CASSQALNTEAFF
TGTGCCAGCAGCCAAGCTCTGAACACTGAAGCTTTCTTT
>TRBJ1-1|many|-|TRBV5-1
CASSLGRTEAFF
TGCGCCAGCAGCTTGGGTAGGACTGAAGCTTTCTTT
>TRBJ2-1|few|-|TRBV20-1
CSAPKVSRPYNEQFF
TGCAGTGCCCCTAAAGTTTCCCGACCCTACAATGAGCAGTTCTTC
>TRBJ2-6|many|TRBD2|TRBV12-3/TRBV12-4
CASSLGGGWSGANVLTF
TGTGCCAGCAGTCTCGGGGGGGGTTGGTCTGGGGCCAACGTCCTGACTTTC
>TRBJ2-1|many|TRBD2|TRBV5-1
CASSPGLAGVDEQFF
TGCGCCAGCAGCCCTGGACTAGCGGGAGTAGATGAGCAGTTCTTC
>TRBJ1-3|-|-|TRBV19
CASTRGTGGNTIYF
TGTGCCAGTACCCGAGGGACGGGCGGAAACACCATATATTTT
>TRBJ2-5|many|-|TRBV7-2
CASSLATGTQETQYF
TGTGCCAGCAGCTTAGCAACGGGAACGCAAGAGACCCAGTACTTC
>TRBJ1-1|many|TRBD1|TRBV12-3/TRBV12-4
CASSPTTGGTEAFF
TGTGCCAGCAGTCCAACCACAGGGGGCACTGAAGCTTTCTTT
>TRBJ2-7|many|TRBD1|TRBV20-1
CSPGDRGDEQYF
TGCAGTCCAGGAGACAGGGGGGACGAGCAGTACTTC
>TRBJ2-1|many|-|TRBV30
CAWSTQGARMF
TGTGCCTGGAGTACTCAGGGAGCCCGGATGTTC
>TRBJ1-1|few|-|TRBV4-1
CASSQPGIGKWGTEAFF
TGCGCCAGCAGCCAACCAGGGATCGGCAAGTGGGGAACTGAAGCTTTCTTT
>TRBJ2-2|-|TRBD2|TRBV6-5
CASSSGGSTGELFF
TGTGCCAGCAGTAGCGGGGGTAGTACCGGGGAACTGTTTTTT
>TRBJ2-6|-|-|TRBV18
CASSPLAWGGASSGANVLTF
TGTGCCAGCTCACCCCTGGCTTGGGGCGGAGCAAGCTCTGGGGCCAACGTCCTGACTTTC
>TRBJ2-7|many|-|TRBV6-6
CASSNTDSGWGQYF
TGTGCCAGCAGCAATACGGACAGCGGATGGGGGCAGTACTTC
>TRBJ1-2|-|-|TRBV29-1
CSVDWGAGYTF
TGCAGCGTTGATTGGGGCGCTGGCTACACCTTC
>TRBJ2-1|-|TRBD2|TRBV7-6
CASSTTSGRARDEQFF
TGTGCCAGCAGCACAACTAGCGGGAGGGCCCGGGATGAGCAGTTCTTC
>TRBJ2-3|few|TRBD1|TRBV7-2
CASSLGAGGPDTQYF
TGTGCCAGCAGCTTAGGGGCAGGGGGCCCAGATACGCAGTATTTT
>TRBJ2-4|-|-|TRBV25-1
CASRGWDIQYF
TGTGCCAGCAGAGGGTGGGACATTCAGTACTTC
>TRBJ2-1|many|TRBD2|TRBV12-3/TRBV12-4
CASILGRAESEQFF
TGTGCCAGCATACTGGGGAGGGCAGAGTCTGAGCAGTTCTTC
>TRBJ2-7|many|TRBD1|TRBV6-1
CASRPGQVEQYF
TGTGCCAGCAGGCCGGGACAGGTCGAGCAGTACTTC
>TRBJ2-2|many|-|TRBV7-2
CASSFRNGSRNTGELFF
TGTGCCAGCAGCTTTAGGAACGGGAGCCGGAACACCGGGGAGCTGTTTTTT
>TRBJ2-2|many|TRBD2|TRBV12-3/TRBV12-4
CASSRLAGYTGELFF
TGTGCCAGCAGCCGACTAGCGGGCTACACCGGGGAGCTGTTTTTT
>TRBJ1-6|many|-|TRBV6-5
CASSFPGDFNSPLHF
TGTGCCAGCAGTTTTCCAGGGGATTTTAATTCACCCCTCCACTTT
>TRBJ2-2|-|-|TRBV30
CAWSVLLVGELFF
TGTGCCTGGAGTGTACTGCTAGTAGGGGAGCTGTTTTTT
>TRBJ2-4|many|-|TRBV27
CASRPRTGANIAKNIQYF
TGTGCCAGCAGGCCAAGGACGGGGGCTAATATAGCCAAAAACATTCAGTACTTC
>TRBJ2-1|-|TRBD2|TRBV20-1
CSARVWTSGSYNGQFF
TGCAGTGCTAGAGTATGGACTAGCGGGAGTTACAATGGGCAGTTCTTC
>TRBJ2-1|-|-|TRBV4-2
CASSSGPRSSYNEQFF
TGTGCCAGCAGCTCAGGCCCCAGGAGCTCCTACAATGAGCAGTTCTTC
>TRBJ1-1|many|-|TRBV12-3/TRBV12-4
CASTPRGSGNTEAFF
TGTGCCAGCACTCCGCGGGGTTCCGGGAACACTGAAGCTTTCTTT
>TRBJ2-7|-|-|TRBV19
CASGTPTTYEQYF
TGTGCCAGTGGGACGCCGACGACCTACGAGCAGTACTTC